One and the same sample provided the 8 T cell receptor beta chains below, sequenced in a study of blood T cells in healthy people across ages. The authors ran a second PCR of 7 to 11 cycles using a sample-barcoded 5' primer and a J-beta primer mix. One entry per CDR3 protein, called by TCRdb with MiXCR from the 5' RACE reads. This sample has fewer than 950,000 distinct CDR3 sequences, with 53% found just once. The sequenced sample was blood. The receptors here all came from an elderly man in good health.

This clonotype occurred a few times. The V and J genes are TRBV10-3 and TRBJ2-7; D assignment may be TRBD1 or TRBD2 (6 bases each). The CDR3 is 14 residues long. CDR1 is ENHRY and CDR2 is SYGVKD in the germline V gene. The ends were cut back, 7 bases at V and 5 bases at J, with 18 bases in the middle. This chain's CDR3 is CAITQYAEGDEQYF. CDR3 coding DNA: TGTGCCATCACCCAATATGCGGAGGGGGACGAGCAGTACTTC.

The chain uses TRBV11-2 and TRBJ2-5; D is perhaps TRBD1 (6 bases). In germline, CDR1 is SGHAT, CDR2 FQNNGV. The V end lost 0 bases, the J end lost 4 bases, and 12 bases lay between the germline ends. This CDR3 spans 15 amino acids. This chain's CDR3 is CASSLDGAGVETQYF. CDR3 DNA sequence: TGTGCCAGCAGCTTAGATGGGGCAGGGGTAGAGACCCAGTACTTC.

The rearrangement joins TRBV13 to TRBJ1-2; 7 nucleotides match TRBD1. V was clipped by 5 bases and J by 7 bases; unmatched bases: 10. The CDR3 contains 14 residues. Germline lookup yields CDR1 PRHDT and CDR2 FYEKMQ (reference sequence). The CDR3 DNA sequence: TGTGCCAGCAGCCCCACAGGGGAGGGCTGTGGCTACACCTTC. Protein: CASSPTGEGCGYTF. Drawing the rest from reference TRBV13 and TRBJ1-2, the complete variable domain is AAGVIQSPRHLIKEKRETATLKCYPIPRHDTVYWYQQGPGQDPQFLISFYEKMQSDKGSIPDRFSAQQFSDYHSELNMSSLELGDSALYFCASSPTGEGCGYTFGSGTRLTVV.

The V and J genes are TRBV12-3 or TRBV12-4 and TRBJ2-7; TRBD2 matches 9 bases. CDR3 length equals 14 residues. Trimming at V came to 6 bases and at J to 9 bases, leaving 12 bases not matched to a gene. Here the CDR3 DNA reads TGTGCCAGCAGAAGGACTAGCGAATCTGGACGGCAGTACTTC. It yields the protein CASRRTSESGRQYF.

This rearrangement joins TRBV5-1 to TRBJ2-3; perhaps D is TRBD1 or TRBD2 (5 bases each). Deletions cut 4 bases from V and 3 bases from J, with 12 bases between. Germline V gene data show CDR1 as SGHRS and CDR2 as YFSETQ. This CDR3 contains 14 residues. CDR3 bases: TGCGCCAGCAGCCCCGGGACCCTTACAGATACGCAGTATTTT. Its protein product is CASSPGTLTDTQYF.

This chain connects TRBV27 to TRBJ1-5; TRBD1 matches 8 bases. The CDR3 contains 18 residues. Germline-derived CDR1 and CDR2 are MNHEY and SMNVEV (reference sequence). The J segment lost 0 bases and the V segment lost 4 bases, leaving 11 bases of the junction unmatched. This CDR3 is CASSSQGAGVNSNQPQHF. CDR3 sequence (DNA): TGTGCCAGCAGTTCGCAGGGGGCCGGAGTAAATAGCAATCAGCCCCAGCATTTT.

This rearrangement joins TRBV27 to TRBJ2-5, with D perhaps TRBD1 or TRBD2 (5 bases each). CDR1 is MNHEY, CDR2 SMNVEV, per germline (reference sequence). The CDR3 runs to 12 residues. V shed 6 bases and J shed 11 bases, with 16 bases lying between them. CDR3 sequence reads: CASSPWGNEQYF. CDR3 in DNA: TGTGCCAGCAGCCCCTGGGGGAATGAGCAGTACTTC.

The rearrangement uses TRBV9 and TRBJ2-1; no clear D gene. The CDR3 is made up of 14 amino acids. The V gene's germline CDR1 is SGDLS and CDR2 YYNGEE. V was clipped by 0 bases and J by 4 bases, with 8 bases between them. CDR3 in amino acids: CASSVESRYNEQFF. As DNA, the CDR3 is TGTGCCAGCAGCGTAGAAAGTAGGTACAATGAGCAGTTCTTC. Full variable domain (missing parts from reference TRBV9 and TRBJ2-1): DSGVTQTPKHLITATGQRVTLRCSPRSGDLSVYWYQQSLDQGLQFLIQYYNGEERAKGNILERFSAQQFPDLHSELNLSSLELGDSALYFCASSVESRYNEQFFGPGTRLTVL.